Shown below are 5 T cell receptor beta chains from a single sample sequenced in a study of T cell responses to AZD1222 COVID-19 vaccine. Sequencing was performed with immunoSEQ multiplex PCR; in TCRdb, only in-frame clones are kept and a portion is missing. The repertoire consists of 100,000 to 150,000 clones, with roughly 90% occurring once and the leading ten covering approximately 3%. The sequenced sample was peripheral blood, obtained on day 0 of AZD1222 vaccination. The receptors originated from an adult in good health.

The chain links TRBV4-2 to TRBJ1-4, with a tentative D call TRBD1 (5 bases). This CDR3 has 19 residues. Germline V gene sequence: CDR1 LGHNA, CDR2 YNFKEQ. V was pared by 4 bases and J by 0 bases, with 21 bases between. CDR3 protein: CASSLLSYGGEATNEKLFF. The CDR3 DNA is TGTGCCAGCAGCCTGTTGTCGTACGGGGGGGAAGCAACTAATGAAAAACTGTTTTTT.

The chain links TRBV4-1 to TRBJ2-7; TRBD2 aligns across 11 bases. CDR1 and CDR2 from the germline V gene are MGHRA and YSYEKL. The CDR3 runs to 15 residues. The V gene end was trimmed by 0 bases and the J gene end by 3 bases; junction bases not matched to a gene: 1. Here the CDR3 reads CASSQETSGNYEQYF. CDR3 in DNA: TGCGCCAGCAGCCAAGAGACTAGCGGGAACTACGAGCAGTACTTC.

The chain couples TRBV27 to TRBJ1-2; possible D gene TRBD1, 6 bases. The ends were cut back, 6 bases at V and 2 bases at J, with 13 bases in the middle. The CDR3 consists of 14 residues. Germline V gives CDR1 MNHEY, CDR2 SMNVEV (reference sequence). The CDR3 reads CASSMGAGNYGYTF. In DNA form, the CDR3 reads TGTGCCAGCAGCATGGGGGCAGGAAACTATGGCTACACCTTC.

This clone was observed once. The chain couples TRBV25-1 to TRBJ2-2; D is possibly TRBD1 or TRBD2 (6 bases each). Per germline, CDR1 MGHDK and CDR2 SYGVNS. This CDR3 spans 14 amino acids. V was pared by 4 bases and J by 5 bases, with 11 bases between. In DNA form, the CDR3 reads TGTGCCAGCAGTGTCGGGGGCAAAACCGGGGAGCTGTTTTTT. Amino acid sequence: CASSVGGKTGELFF.

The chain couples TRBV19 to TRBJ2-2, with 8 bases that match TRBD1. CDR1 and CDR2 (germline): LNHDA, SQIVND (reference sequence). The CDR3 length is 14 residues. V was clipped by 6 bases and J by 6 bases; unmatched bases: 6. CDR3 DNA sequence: TGTGCCAGTAGGCACAGGGGGTACCCCGGGGAGCTGTTTTTT. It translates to CASRHRGYPGELFF. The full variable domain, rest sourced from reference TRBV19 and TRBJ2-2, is DGGITQSPKYLFRKEGQNVTLSCEQNLNHDAMYWYRQDPGQGLRLIYYSQIVNDFQKGDIAEGYSVSREKKESFPLTVTSAQKNPTAFYLCASRHRGYPGELFFGEGSRLTVL.